This T cell receptor (beta chain) was documented in a study of response to subunit inactivated influenza vaccine. This CDR3 is 15 amino acids long. Trimming took 2 bases from V and 3 from J, leaving 14 bases between them. The germline V gene has CDR1 SGHTA and CDR2 FQGNSA. Whole-study results and caveats: Only a handful of new T cells, the authors suggested, are recruited with each seasonal influenza vaccination.

For this clonotype: No antigen is known for it.

TCRdb independently ran MiXCR on the RT-PCR reads; one entry per CDR3 protein. The sample lists more than 450,000 distinct CDR3 sequences; roughly 12% were seen once. Separately, the same data were catalogued under a study of T cells expressing NK-cell markers. In that study: TCR beta libraries carry UMIs added by 5'RACE template switching. Seven of the eight sequenced donors were HCMV-seropositive; one was seronegative. Clones of NKG2C+ T cells that had expanded were of unclear HCMV specificity.

The sequence was collected from a man in his forties or fifties who received an inactivated influenza vaccine. The V gene is TRBV7-2, the J gene TRBJ2-7; no clear D. Sample: PBMCs from blood, taken on the day of vaccination. The CDR3 nucleotides read TGTGCCAGCAGCTTATTGGCAGGAGCTTACTACGAGCAGTACTTC. Amino acids: CASSLLAGAYYEQYF. Together with reference TRBV7-2 and TRBJ2-7, the CDR3 gives the full variable domain: GAGVSQSPSNKVTEKGKDVELRCDPISGHTALYWYRQSLGQGLEFLIYFQGNSAPDKSGLPSDRFSAERTGGSVSTLTIQRTQQEDSAVYLCASSLLAGAYYEQYFGPGTRLTVT.